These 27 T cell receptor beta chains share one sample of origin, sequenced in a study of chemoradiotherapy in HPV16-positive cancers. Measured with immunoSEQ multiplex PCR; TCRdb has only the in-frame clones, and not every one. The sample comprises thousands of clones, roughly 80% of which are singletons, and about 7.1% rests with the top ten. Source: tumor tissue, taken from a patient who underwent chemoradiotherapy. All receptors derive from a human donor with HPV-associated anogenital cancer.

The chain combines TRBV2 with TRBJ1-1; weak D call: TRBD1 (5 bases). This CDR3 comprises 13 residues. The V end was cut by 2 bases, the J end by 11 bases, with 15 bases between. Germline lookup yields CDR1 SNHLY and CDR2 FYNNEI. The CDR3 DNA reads TGTGCCAGCAGTGAACTATGGCAGGGAGGCGCTTTCTTT. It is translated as CASSELWQGGAFF.

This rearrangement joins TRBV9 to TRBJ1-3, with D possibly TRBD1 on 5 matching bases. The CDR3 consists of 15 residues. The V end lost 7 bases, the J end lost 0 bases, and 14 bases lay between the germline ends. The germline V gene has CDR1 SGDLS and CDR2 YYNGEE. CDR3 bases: TGTGCCAGCCGAGGGGACGTCCGCTCTGGAAACACCATATATTTT. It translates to CASRGDVRSGNTIYF.

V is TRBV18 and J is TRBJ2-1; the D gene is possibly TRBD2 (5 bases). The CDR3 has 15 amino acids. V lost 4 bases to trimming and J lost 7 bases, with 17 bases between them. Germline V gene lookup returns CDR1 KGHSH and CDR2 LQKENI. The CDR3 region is CASSHGVATINEQFF. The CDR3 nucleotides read TGTGCCAGCTCACATGGCGTAGCGACGATAAATGAGCAGTTCTTC.

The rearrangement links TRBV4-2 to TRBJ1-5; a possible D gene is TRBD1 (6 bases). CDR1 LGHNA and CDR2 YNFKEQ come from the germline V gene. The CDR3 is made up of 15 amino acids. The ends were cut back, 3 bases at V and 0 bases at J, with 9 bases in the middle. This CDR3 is CASSQAGDSNQPQHF. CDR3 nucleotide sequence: TGTGCCAGCAGCCAGGCAGGGGATAGCAATCAGCCCCAGCATTTT.

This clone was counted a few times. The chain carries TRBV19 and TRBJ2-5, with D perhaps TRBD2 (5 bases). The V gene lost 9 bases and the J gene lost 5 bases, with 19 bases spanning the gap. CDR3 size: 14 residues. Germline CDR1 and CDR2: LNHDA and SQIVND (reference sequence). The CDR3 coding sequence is TGTGCCAGCTCAGGAACCATACGGGGTGAGACCCAGTACTTC. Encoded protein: CASSGTIRGETQYF.

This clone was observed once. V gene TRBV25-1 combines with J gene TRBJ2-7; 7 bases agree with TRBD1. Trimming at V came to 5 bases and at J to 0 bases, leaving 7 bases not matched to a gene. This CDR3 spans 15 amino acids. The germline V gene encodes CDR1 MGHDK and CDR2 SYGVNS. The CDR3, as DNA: TGTGCCAGCAGTCCCGGTAACAGGGGCTCCTACGAGCAGTACTTC. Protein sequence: CASSPGNRGSYEQYF.

CDR3 loop: CASSLGDRGNGNTIYF. The CDR3 DNA reads TGTGCCAGCAGCTTAGGGGACAGGGGTAATGGAAACACCATATATTTT. The chain joins TRBV7-8 to TRBJ1-3; 10 bases match TRBD1. After removal of 1 base from V and 3 bases from J, the junction contained 3 bases not matched to a gene. CDR3 length equals 16 residues. Germline lookup yields CDR1 SGHVS and CDR2 FQNEAQ.

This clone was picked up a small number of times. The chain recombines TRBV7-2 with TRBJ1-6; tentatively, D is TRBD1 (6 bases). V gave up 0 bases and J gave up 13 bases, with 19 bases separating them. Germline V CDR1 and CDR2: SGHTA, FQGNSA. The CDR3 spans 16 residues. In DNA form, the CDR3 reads TGTGCCAGCAGCTTAGCTGCCGGGGGCGTCCTCCAGCCCCTCCACTTT. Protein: CASSLAAGGVLQPLHF.

Written as DNA, the CDR3 is TGTGCCAGCAGTGAGGTCCCTGGGAGCACCATATATTTT. Translated: CASSEVPGSTIYF. This chain joins TRBV2 and TRBJ1-3; D unclear. Trimming stripped 3 bases from V and 9 bases from J, with 12 bases between. This CDR3 spans 13 amino acids. Germline V gene sequence: CDR1 SNHLY, CDR2 FYNNEI.

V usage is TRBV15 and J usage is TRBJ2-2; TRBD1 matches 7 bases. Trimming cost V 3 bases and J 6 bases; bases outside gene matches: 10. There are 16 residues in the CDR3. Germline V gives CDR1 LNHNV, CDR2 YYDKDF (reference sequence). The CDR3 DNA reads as TGTGCCACCAGCAGGATACAGGGGTTGGAGGCCGGGGAGCTGTTTTTT. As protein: CATSRIQGLEAGELFF.

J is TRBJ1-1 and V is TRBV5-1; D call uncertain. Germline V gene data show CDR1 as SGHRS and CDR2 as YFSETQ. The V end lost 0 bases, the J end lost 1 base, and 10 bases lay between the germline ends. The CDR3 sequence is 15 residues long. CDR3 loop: CASSLDGRPNTEAFF. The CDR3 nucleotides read TGCGCCAGCAGCTTGGATGGCAGACCGAACACTGAAGCTTTCTTT.

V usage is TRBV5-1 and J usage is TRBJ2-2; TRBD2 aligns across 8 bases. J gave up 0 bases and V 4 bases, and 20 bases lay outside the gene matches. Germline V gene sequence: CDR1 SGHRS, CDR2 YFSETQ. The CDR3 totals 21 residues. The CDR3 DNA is TGCGCCAGCAGCCCGGCCGAATGGACTAGCCCAAGAGGGGCGAACACCGGGGAGCTGTTTTTT. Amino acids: CASSPAEWTSPRGANTGELFF.

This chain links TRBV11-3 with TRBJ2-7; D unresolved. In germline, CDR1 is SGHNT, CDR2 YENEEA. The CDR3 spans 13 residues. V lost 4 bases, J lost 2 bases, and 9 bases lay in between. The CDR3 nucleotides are TGTGCCAGCAGCTCTCCCTTCGCCTACGAGCAGTACTTC. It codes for CASSSPFAYEQYF.

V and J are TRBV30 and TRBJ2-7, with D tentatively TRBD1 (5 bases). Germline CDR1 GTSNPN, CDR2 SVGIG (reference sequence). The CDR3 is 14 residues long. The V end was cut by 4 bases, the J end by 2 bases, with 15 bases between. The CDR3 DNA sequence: TGTGCCTGGAAAAGGGGCTACCCGACCTACGAGCAGTACTTC. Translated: CAWKRGYPTYEQYF.

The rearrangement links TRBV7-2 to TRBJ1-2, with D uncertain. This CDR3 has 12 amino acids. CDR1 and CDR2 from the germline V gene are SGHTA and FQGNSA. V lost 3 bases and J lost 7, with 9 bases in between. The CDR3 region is CASSLAESGYTF. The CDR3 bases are TGTGCCAGCAGCTTGGCTGAAAGTGGCTACACCTTC.

CDR3 sequence (DNA): TGTGCCAGCAGCCCTGACCGGCGGAACTATGGCTACACCTTC. Translation: CASSPDRRNYGYTF. The gene calls are TRBV5-6 and TRBJ1-2; the D is unclear. CDR3 length: 14 amino acids. The germline gives CDR1 SGHDT, CDR2 YYEEEE. V was trimmed by 4 bases and J by 2 bases, leaving 12 bases between them.

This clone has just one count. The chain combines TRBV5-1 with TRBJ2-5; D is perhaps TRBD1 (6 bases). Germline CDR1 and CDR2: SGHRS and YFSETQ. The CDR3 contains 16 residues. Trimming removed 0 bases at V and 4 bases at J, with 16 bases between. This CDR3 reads CASSLEGEGARETQYF. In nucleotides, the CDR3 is TGCGCCAGCAGCTTGGAGGGGGAAGGGGCAAGAGAGACCCAGTACTTC.

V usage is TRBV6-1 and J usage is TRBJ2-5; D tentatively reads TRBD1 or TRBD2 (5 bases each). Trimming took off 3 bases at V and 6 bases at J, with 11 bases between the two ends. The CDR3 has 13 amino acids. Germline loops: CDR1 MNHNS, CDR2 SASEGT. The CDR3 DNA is TGTGCCAGCAGTGAGGGGGTTGGGAAGACCCAGTACTTC. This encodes CASSEGVGKTQYF.

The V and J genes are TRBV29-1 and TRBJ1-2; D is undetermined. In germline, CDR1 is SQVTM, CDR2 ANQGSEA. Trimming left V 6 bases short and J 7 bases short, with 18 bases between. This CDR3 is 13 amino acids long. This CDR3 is CSVRNTGMGGYTF. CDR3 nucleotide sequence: TGCAGCGTCCGGAACACCGGGATGGGTGGCTACACCTTC.

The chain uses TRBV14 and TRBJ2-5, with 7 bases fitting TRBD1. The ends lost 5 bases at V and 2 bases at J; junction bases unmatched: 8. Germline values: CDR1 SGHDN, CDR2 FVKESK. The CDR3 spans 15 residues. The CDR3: CASSTTGVRQETQYF. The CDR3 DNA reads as TGTGCCAGCAGCACAACAGGGGTTCGGCAAGAGACCCAGTACTTC. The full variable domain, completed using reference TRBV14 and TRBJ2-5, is EAGVTQFPSHSVIEKGQTVTLRCDPISGHDNLYWYRRVMGKEIKFLLHFVKESKQDESGMPNNRFLAERTGGTYSTLKVQPAELEDSGVYFCASSTTGVRQETQYFGPGTRLLVL.

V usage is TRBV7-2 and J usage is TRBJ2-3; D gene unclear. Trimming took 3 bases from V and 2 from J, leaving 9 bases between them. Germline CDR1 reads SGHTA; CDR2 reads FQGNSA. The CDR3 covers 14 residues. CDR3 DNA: TGTGCCAGCAGCTTCCGGCGAAACACAGATACGCAGTATTTT. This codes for CASSFRRNTDTQYF.

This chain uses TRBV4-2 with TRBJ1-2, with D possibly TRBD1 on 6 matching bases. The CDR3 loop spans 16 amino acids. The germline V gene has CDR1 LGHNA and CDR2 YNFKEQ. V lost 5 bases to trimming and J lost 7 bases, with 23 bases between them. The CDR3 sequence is CASSNPGTQGVRGYTF. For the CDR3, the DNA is TGTGCCAGCAGCAACCCCGGGACACAAGGAGTTCGTGGCTACACCTTC.

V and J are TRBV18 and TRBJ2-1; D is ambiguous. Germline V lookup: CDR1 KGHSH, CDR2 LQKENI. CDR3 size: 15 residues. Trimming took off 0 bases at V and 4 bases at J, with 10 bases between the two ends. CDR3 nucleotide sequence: TGTGCCAGCTCACCACCGGTCCTACAGTACAATGAGCAGTTCTTC. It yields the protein CASSPPVLQYNEQFF.

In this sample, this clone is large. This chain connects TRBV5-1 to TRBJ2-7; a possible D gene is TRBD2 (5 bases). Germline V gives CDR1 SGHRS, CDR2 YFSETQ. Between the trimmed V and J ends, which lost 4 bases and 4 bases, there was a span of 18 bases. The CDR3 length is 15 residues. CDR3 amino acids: CASSPAVGGSYEQYF. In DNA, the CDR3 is TGCGCCAGCAGCCCGGCCGTCGGCGGGTCTTACGAGCAGTACTTC.

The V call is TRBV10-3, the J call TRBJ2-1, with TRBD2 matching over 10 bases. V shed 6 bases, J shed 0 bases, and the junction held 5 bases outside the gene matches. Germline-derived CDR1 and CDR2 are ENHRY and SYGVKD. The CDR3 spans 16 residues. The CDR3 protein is CAIRGTSASSYNEQFF. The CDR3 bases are TGTGCCATCAGGGGGACTAGCGCCAGCTCCTACAATGAGCAGTTCTTC.

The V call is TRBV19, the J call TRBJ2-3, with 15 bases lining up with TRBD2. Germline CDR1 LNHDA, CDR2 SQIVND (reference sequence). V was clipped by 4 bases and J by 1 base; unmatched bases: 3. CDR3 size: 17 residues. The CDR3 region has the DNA TGTGCCAGTAGTAAGGGACTAGCGGGAGGCCGCACAGATACGCAGTATTTT. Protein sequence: CASSKGLAGGRTDTQYF.

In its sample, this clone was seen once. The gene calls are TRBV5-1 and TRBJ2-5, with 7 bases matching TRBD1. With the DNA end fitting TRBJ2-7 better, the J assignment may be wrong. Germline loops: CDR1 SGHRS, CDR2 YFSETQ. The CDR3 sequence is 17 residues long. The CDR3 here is CASSEPTGKGYSYEQYF. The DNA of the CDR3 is TGCGCCAGCAGCGAGCCGACAGGGAAAGGCTACTCCTACGAGCAGTACTTC.